The 28 T cell receptor beta chains below all came from one sample that was sequenced in a study of cytomegalovirus exposure and HLA in healthy donors. Amplification used 60 Vbeta primers and 13 Jbeta primers. Using immunoSEQ multiplex PCR, the repertoire was profiled, and TCRdb retains in-frame clones only, with some absent. The data show 110,000 or so clones, 76% seen once. Material for sequencing was PBMCs. Receptors originate from a man aged 35-49 years in good health and CMV-seropositive.

This clone appeared once. The V call is TRBV4-3, the J call TRBJ1-4; the D is unclear. The V end was cut by 0 bases, the J end by 5 bases, with 13 bases between. The CDR3 runs 16 residues. Germline CDR1 reads LGHNA; CDR2 reads YSLEER. CDR3 region: CASSQDLRGENEKLFF. The CDR3 DNA reads TGCGCCAGCAGCCAAGATCTGCGCGGGGAAAATGAAAAACTGTTTTTT.

This clone showed up just once. V is TRBV4-1 and J is TRBJ2-7, with D maybe TRBD1 (5 bases). This CDR3 spans 15 amino acids. CDR1 and CDR2 from the germline V gene are MGHRA and YSYEKL. V shed 0 bases and J shed 4 bases, with 13 bases lying between them. Here the CDR3 DNA reads TGCGCCAGCAGCCAAGATGTAGGACACCTATACGAGCAGTACTTC. Translated: CASSQDVGHLYEQYF.

The chain employs TRBV27 and TRBJ1-2; 12 bases are shared with TRBD1. The CDR3 has 16 amino acids. Germline values: CDR1 MNHEY, CDR2 SMNVEV (reference sequence). Trimming removed 5 bases from V and 3 bases from J; junction bases left unmatched: 7. The CDR3 DNA reads as TGTGCCAGCAGTCACACCGGGACAGGGGGCGACTATGGCTACACCTTC. Its translation is CASSHTGTGGDYGYTF.

This rearrangement joins TRBV12-5 to TRBJ1-3; D is possibly TRBD1 (5 bases). The length of the CDR3 is 14 residues. Trimming removed 7 bases from V and 2 bases from J, with 12 bases in between. Germline CDR1 and CDR2: LGHNT and FRNRAP. The CDR3 DNA follows: TGTGCTAGTGCTAAGGGGACTGCTGGAAACACCATATATTTT. Its translation is CASAKGTAGNTIYF.

The chain has TRBV28 and TRBJ1-6; TRBD1 matches 7 bases. V gave up 6 bases and J gave up 2 bases; unmatched junction bases: 7. The CDR3 is 16 residues long. Germline CDR1 and CDR2: MDHEN and SYDVKM. The CDR3 DNA reads TGTGCCAGCAGCCGGGACAGTTCCCCCTATAATTCACCCCTCCACTTT. The encoded protein is CASSRDSSPYNSPLHF. Full variable domain (missing parts from reference TRBV28 and TRBJ1-6): DVKVTQSSRYLVKRTGEKVFLECVQDMDHENMFWYRQDPGLGLRLIYFSYDVKMKEKGDIPEGYSVSREKKERFSLILESASTNQTSMYLCASSRDSSPYNSPLHFGNGTRLTVT.

The chain uses TRBV20-1 and TRBJ1-6, with no clear D. V was trimmed by 0 bases and J by 16 bases, leaving 10 bases between them. Germline V gives CDR1 DFQATT, CDR2 SNEGSKA (reference sequence). The CDR3 extends over 11 amino acids. The CDR3 here is CSARDVKILHF. The CDR3 bases are TGCAGTGCTAGAGATGTCAAAATTCTCCACTTT.

The chain couples TRBV7-6 to TRBJ2-7; TRBD2 matches 12 bases. Germline values: CDR1 SGHVS, CDR2 FNYEAQ. After removal of 5 bases from V and 7 bases from J, the junction contained 6 bases not matched to a gene. The CDR3 runs to 14 residues. CDR3 region: CASSRGLAGYEQYF. The DNA of the CDR3 is TGTGCCAGCAGCCGAGGACTAGCGGGGTATGAGCAGTACTTC.

The chain has TRBV28 and TRBJ2-1, with 7 nucleotides matching TRBD1. Germline V CDR1 and CDR2: MDHEN, SYDVKM. This CDR3 contains 15 residues. V lost 5 bases and J lost 2; bases outside the gene matches: 6. CDR3 bases: TGTGCCAGCAGTGCAGCCGGGACAGCCTACAATGAGCAGTTCTTC. Its protein product is CASSAAGTAYNEQFF. Supplemented by reference TRBV28 and TRBJ2-1, the full variable domain reads DVKVTQSSRYLVKRTGEKVFLECVQDMDHENMFWYRQDPGLGLRLIYFSYDVKMKEKGDIPEGYSVSREKKERFSLILESASTNQTSMYLCASSAAGTAYNEQFFGPGTRLTVL.

Worth noting for this clone: Sequence at one end of the junction differs from germline and may be a read error. The chain uses TRBV7-9 and TRBJ2-6; tentatively, D is TRBD1 (6 bases). The CDR3 runs to 13 residues. Germline V lookup: CDR1 SEHNR, CDR2 FQNEAQ (reference sequence). The CDR3 reads CASSSAGANGLTF. The CDR3 nucleotides read TGTGCCAGCAGCTCCGCAGGGGCCAACGGCCTGACTTTC. Full variable domain (missing parts from reference TRBV7-9 and TRBJ2-6): DTGVSQNPRHKITKRGQNVTFRCDPISEHNRLYWYRQTLGQGPEFLTYFQNEAQLEKSRLLSDRFSAERPKGSFSTLEIQRTEQGDSAMYLCASSSAGANGLTFGAGSRLTVL.

J is TRBJ2-7 and V is TRBV19, with 7 bases matching TRBD1. V lost 5 bases, J lost 3 bases, and 7 bases stayed unmatched. Germline V gene sequence: CDR1 LNHDA, CDR2 SQIVND (reference sequence). The CDR3 is 14 residues long. The CDR3 DNA follows: TGTGCCAGTAGTGTCGACAGGGTCAGCTACGAGCAGTACTTC. Translation: CASSVDRVSYEQYF.

The chain uses TRBV5-3 and TRBJ1-1; 8 nucleotides match TRBD1. TRBV5-3 carries the ORF label, with uncertain function. The CDR3 loop spans 14 amino acids. V was pared by 0 bases and J by 10 bases, with 8 bases of the junction left unmatched. CDR3 nucleotide sequence: TGTGCCAGAAGCTTGGGCAGGGGGCGAGGAAGAGCTTTCTTT. Translating gives CARSLGRGRGRAFF.

The genes are TRBV21-1 and TRBJ2-5; TRBD2 is the table's D call, not checked against the DNA. TRBV21-1 is noted as a pseudogene. This CDR3 region has 14 residues. The CDR3 coding sequence is TGTGCCAGCAGCAAAGTTACGGACCAAGAGACCCAGTACTTC. Translation: CASSKVTDQETQYF.

The V gene is TRBV9, the J gene TRBJ2-1, with TRBD2 matching over 8 bases. J was trimmed by 6 bases and V by 2 bases; bases with no gene match: 7. The CDR3 length is 15 residues. CDR1 SGDLS and CDR2 YYNGEE come from the germline V gene. For the CDR3, the DNA is TGTGCCAGCAGCGTCAGCGGGAGTTGGTTCAATGAGCAGTTCTTC. This gives the protein CASSVSGSWFNEQFF.

With respect to this clone: One end of the junction is discordant with germline, which a read error may explain. This rearrangement joins TRBV2 to TRBJ2-4; 11 bases map to TRBD2. CDR1 SNHLY and CDR2 FYNNEI come from the germline V gene. There are 17 residues in the CDR3. In DNA form, the CDR3 reads TGTGCCAGCAGCGGGGGACTAGCGGCTCTAGCCAAAAACAGTCAGTACTTC. Amino acid sequence: CASSGGLAALAKNSQYF. The complete variable domain, with remaining parts taken from reference TRBV2 and TRBJ2-4, reads EPEVTQTPSHQVTQMGQEVILRCVPISNHLYFYWYRQILGQKVEFLVSFYNNEISEKSEIFDDQFSVERPDGSNFTLKIRSTKLEDSAMYFCASSGGLAALAKNSQYFGAGTRLSVL.

The genes are TRBV4-3 and TRBJ2-2; 7 bases align to TRBD2. V lost 1 base, J lost 1 base, and 3 bases stayed unmatched. The CDR3 covers 16 residues. Looked up from germline, CDR1 is LGHNA and CDR2 is YSLEER. CDR3 residues: CASSQGASGNTGELFF. Written as DNA, the CDR3 is TGCGCCAGCAGCCAAGGGGCTAGCGGGAACACCGGGGAGCTGTTTTTT.

A few counts support this clone. V is TRBV19 and J is TRBJ2-2, with 8 bases lining up with TRBD2. Per germline, CDR1 LNHDA and CDR2 SQIVND (reference sequence). V shed 4 bases, J shed 2 bases, and the junction held 0 bases outside the gene matches. The CDR3 length is 14 residues. DNA for the CDR3: TGTGCCAGTAGTAGGACTAGCAACACCGGGGAGCTGTTTTTT. Its protein is CASSRTSNTGELFF.

This chain connects TRBV4-1 to TRBJ1-6, with D possibly matching TRBD1 (6 bases). Germline-derived CDR1 and CDR2 are MGHRA and YSYEKL. V dropped 0 bases and J dropped 8 bases, with 11 bases sitting between them. CDR3 length: 15 amino acids. The CDR3 loop is CASSQDRQGYSPLHF. The DNA of the CDR3 is TGCGCCAGCAGCCAAGATCGTCAGGGGTATTCACCCCTCCACTTT.

This sequence joins TRBV14 and TRBJ2-3; D possibly corresponds to TRBD2 (5 bases). Trimming took 1 base from V and 0 from J, leaving 5 bases between them. CDR1 and CDR2 from the germline V gene are SGHDN and FVKESK. This CDR3 has 14 amino acids. The CDR3 is CASSQAGSTDTQYF. CDR3 DNA sequence: TGTGCCAGCAGCCAAGCGGGAAGCACAGATACGCAGTATTTT.

This chain joins TRBV6-4 and TRBJ2-2; D perhaps matches TRBD1 (6 bases). This CDR3 is built from 13 residues. Deletions cut 8 bases from V and 7 bases from J, with 14 bases between. CDR1 and CDR2 (germline): MRHNA, SNTAGT. The CDR3 DNA follows: TGTGCCAGCCTAGGACAGCGACACGGGGAGCTGTTTTTT. This translates into CASLGQRHGELFF.

This clone has only a few counts. The chain recombines TRBV4-1 with TRBJ2-5; the D is unclear. Trimming pared 1 base from V and 5 bases from J, leaving 11 bases between. The CDR3 totals 14 residues. Germline CDR1 MGHRA, CDR2 YSYEKL. The CDR3 spells CASSQVVLSETQYF. The CDR3 DNA reads TGCGCCAGCAGCCAAGTCGTACTGTCGGAGACCCAGTACTTC.

The chain has TRBV7-2 and TRBJ1-1, with D unresolved. The V and J ends lost 5 bases and 4 bases respectively, with 14 bases between them. There are 14 residues in the CDR3. Germline CDR1 and CDR2: SGHTA and FQGNSA. The CDR3 nucleotides read TGTGCCAGCAGCCCCCGTATCCCGGGCACTGAAGCTTTCTTT. It encodes CASSPRIPGTEAFF.

The chain recombines TRBV7-2 with TRBJ2-7; perhaps TRBD1 as D (6 bases). Germline CDR1 reads SGHTA; CDR2 reads FQGNSA. There are 12 residues in the CDR3. Trimming left V 5 bases short and J 2 bases short, with 7 bases between. CDR3 amino acids: CASSRTAYEQYF. Here the CDR3 DNA reads TGTGCCAGCAGCCGGACAGCCTACGAGCAGTACTTC.

This chain joins TRBV7-2 and TRBJ2-3, with 10 bases that match TRBD2. CDR3 length: 17 residues. Germline CDR1 and CDR2: SGHTA and FQGNSA. V shed 5 bases and J 2 bases; nucleotides not matched to a gene: 10. CDR3 sequence: CASSRGFSGGPTDTQYF. DNA of the CDR3: TGTGCCAGCAGCCGCGGATTTAGCGGGGGGCCCACAGATACGCAGTATTTT.

The chain links TRBV10-3 to TRBJ2-7; 7 bases agree with TRBD1. V lost 3 bases to trimming and J lost 2 bases; unmatched junction nucleotides: 4. The germline CDR1 and CDR2 sequences are ENHRY and SYGVKD. The CDR3 covers 14 residues. The CDR3 region has the DNA TGTGCCATCAGTGACCTTGACAGGGCCTACGAGCAGTACTTC. The encoded protein is CAISDLDRAYEQYF.

The V gene is TRBV9, the J gene TRBJ2-7; weak D call: TRBD2 (5 bases). The CDR3 spans 14 residues. The V gene's germline CDR1 is SGDLS and CDR2 YYNGEE. The V end was cut by 0 bases, the J end by 0 bases, with 7 bases between. CDR3 amino acids: CASSVGGPSYEQYF. As DNA, the CDR3 is TGTGCCAGCAGCGTAGGCGGGCCCTCCTACGAGCAGTACTTC.

The V call is TRBV6-1, the J call TRBJ2-5, with 7 bases matching TRBD2. The J call may be incorrect, as the DNA end agrees better with TRBJ2-7. The V gene's germline CDR1 is MNHNS and CDR2 SASEGT. The CDR3 consists of 15 residues. The CDR3 coding sequence is TGTGCCAGCAGCCAAAGTGGGGGGGGGAGCTACGAGCAGTACTTC. It encodes CASSQSGGGSYEQYF.

V and J are TRBV30 and TRBJ1-1; D is ambiguous. Germline values: CDR1 GTSNPN, CDR2 SVGIG (reference sequence). V lost 0 bases to trimming and J lost 1 base, with 6 bases between them. The CDR3 length is 13 residues. CDR3 sequence (DNA): TGTGCCTGGAGTGTAGGAGAGAACACTGAAGCTTTCTTT. This gives the protein CAWSVGENTEAFF.

V gene TRBV7-8 combines with J gene TRBJ2-2, with 12 nucleotides matching TRBD2. V was pared by 4 bases and J by 3 bases, with 12 bases of the junction left unmatched. The CDR3 loop spans 19 amino acids. Per germline, CDR1 SGHVS and CDR2 FQNEAQ. The CDR3 loop reads CASSSPSGGARSYTGELFF. In DNA, the CDR3 is TGTGCCAGCAGCTCACCTAGCGGGGGGGCTCGGAGTTACACCGGGGAGCTGTTTTTT.